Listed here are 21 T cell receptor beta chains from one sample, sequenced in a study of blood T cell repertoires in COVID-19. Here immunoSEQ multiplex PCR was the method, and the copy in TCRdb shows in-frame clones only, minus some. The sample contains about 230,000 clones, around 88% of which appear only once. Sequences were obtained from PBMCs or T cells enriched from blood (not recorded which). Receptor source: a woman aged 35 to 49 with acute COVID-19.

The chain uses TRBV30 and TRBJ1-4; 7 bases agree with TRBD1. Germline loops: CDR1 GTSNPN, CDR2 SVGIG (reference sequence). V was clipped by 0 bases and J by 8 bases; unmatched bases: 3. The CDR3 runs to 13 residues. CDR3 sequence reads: CAWSVVQGEKLFF. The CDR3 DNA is TGTGCCTGGAGTGTAGTACAGGGGGAAAAACTGTTTTTT.

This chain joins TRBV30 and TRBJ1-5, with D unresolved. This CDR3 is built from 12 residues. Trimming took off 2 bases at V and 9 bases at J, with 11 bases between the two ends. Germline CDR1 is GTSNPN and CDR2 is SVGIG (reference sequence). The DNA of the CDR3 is TGTGCCTGGAGTAACCGGAGAGCGCCCCAGCATTTT. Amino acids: CAWSNRRAPQHF.

The chain's CDR3 is CASSLTGGVGYEQYV. CDR3 nucleotide sequence: TGTGCCAGCAGTCTTACAGGGGGAGTAGGCTACGAGCAGTACGTC. The chain combines TRBV27 with TRBJ2-7; 8 nucleotides align to TRBD1. The CDR3 is made up of 15 amino acids. Trimming took 5 bases from V and 3 from J; bases not matched to a gene: 9. From germline, CDR1 is MNHEY and CDR2 SMNVEV (reference sequence).

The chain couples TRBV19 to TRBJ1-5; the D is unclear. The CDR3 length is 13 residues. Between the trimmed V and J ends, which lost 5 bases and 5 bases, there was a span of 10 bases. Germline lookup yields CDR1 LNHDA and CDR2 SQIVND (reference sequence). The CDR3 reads CASSWAGHQPQHF. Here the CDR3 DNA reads TGTGCCAGTAGTTGGGCAGGCCATCAGCCCCAGCATTTT. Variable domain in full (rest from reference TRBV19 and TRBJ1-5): DGGITQSPKYLFRKEGQNVTLSCEQNLNHDAMYWYRQDPGQGLRLIYYSQIVNDFQKGDIAEGYSVSREKKESFPLTVTSAQKNPTAFYLCASSWAGHQPQHFGDGTRLSIL.

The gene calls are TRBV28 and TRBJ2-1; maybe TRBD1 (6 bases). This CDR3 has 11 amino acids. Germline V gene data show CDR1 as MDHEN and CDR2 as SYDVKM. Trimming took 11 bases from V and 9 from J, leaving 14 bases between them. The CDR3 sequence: CAGQQGPEQFF. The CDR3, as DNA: TGTGCCGGTCAACAGGGTCCTGAGCAGTTCTTC. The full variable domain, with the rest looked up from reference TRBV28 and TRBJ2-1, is DVKVTQSSRYLVKRTGEKVFLECVQDMDHENMFWYRQDPGLGLRLIYFSYDVKMKEKGDIPEGYSVSREKKERFSLILESASTNQTSMYLCAGQQGPEQFFGPGTRLTVL.

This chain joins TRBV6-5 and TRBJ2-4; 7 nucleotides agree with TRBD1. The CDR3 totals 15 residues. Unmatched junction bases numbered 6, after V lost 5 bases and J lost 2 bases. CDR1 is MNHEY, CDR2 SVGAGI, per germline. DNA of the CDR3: TGTGCCAGCAGTCAGGCGACAGGGACCAAAAACATTCAGTACTTC. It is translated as CASSQATGTKNIQYF.

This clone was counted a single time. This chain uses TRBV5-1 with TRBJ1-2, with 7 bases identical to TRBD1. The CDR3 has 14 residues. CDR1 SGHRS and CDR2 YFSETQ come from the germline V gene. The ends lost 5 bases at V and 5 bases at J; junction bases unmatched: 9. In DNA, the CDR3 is TGCGCCAGCAGTAGGCAGGGGGACCGGTATGGCTACACCTTC. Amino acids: CASSRQGDRYGYTF.

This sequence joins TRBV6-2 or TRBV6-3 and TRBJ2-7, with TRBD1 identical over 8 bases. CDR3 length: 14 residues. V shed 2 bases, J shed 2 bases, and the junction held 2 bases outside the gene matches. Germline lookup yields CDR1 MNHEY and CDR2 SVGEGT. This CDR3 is CASSYPGQAYEQYV. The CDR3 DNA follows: TGTGCCAGCAGTTACCCGGGACAGGCCTACGAGCAGTACGTC.

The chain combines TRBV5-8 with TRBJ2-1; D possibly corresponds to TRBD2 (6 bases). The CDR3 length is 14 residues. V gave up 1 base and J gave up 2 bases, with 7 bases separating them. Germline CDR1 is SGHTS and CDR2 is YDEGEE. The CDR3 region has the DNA TGTGCCAGCAGCTTGACTAGCACCTACAATGAGCAGTTCTTC. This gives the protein CASSLTSTYNEQFF.

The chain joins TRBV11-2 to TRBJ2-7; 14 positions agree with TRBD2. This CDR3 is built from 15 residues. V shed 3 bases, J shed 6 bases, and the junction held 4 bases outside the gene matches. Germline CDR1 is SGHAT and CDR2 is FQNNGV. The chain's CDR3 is CASSFPGLAGVEQYF. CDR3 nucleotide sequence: TGTGCCAGCAGCTTCCCGGGACTAGCGGGGGTCGAGCAGTACTTC.

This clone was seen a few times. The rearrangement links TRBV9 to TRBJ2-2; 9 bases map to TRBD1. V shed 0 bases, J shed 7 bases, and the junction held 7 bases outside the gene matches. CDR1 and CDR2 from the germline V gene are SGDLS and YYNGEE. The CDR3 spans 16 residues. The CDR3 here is CASSVVGTGLVGELFF. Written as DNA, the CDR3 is TGTGCCAGCAGCGTAGTCGGGACAGGGTTGGTCGGGGAGCTGTTTTTT.

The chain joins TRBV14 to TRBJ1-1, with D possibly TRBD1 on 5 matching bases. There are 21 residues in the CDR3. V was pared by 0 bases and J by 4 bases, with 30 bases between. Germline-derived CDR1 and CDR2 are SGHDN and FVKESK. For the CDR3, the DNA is TGTGCCAGCAGCCAAGAGGTAATAGAGAGGCTGTGGCAGGGACTATCCACTGAAGCTTTCTTT. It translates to CASSQEVIERLWQGLSTEAFF. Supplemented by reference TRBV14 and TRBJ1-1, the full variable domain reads EAGVTQFPSHSVIEKGQTVTLRCDPISGHDNLYWYRRVMGKEIKFLLHFVKESKQDESGMPNNRFLAERTGGTYSTLKVQPAELEDSGVYFCASSQEVIERLWQGLSTEAFFGQGTRLTVV.

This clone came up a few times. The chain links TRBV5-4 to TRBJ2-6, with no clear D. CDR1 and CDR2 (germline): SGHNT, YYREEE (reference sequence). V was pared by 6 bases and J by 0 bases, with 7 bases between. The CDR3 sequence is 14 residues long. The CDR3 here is CASNRISGANVLTF. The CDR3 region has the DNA TGTGCCAGCAACAGAATCTCTGGGGCCAACGTCCTGACTTTC.

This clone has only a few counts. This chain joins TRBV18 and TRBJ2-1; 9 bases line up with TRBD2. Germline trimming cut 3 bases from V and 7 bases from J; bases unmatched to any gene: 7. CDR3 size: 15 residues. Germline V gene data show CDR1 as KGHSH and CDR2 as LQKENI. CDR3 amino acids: CASSPGAGGANEQFF. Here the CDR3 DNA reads TGTGCCAGCTCACCTGGTGCGGGGGGGGCAAATGAGCAGTTCTTC.

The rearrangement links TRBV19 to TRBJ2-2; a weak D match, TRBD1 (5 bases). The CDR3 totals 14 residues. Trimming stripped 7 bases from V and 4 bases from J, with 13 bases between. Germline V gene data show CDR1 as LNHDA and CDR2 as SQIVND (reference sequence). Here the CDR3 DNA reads TGTGCCAGTAAAACCGACAGTCTCACCGGGGAGCTGTTTTTT. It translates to CASKTDSLTGELFF.

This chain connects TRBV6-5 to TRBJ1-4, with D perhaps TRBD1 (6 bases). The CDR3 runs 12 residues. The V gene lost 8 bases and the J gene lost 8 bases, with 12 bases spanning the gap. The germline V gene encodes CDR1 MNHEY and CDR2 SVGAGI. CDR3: CASGQGIEKLFF. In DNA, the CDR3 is TGTGCCAGCGGCCAGGGGATCGAAAAACTGTTTTTT.

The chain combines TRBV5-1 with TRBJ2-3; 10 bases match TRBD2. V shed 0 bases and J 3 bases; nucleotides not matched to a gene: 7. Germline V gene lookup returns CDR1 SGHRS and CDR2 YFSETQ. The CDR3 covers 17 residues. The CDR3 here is CASSLGSAGGLTDTQYF. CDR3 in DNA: TGCGCCAGCAGCTTGGGCTCAGCGGGGGGGCTAACAGATACGCAGTATTTT. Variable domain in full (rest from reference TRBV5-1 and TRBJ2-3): KAGVTQTPRYLIKTRGQQVTLSCSPISGHRSVSWYQQTPGQGLQFLFEYFSETQRNKGNFPGRFSGRQFSNSRSEMNVSTLELGDSALYLCASSLGSAGGLTDTQYFGPGTRLTVL.

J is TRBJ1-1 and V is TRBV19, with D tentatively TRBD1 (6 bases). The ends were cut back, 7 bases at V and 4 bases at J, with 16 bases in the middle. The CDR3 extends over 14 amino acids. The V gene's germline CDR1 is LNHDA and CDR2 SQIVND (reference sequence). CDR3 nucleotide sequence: TGTGCCAGTACCTTCCCCGGACAGTTCACTGAAGCTTTCTTT. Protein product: CASTFPGQFTEAFF.

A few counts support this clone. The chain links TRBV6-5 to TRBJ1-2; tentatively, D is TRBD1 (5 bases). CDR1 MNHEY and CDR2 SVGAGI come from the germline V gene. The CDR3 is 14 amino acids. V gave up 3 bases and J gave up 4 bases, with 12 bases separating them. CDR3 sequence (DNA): TGTGCCAGCAGTTATATGGGGGGAGGCTATGGCTACACCTTC. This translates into CASSYMGGGYGYTF.

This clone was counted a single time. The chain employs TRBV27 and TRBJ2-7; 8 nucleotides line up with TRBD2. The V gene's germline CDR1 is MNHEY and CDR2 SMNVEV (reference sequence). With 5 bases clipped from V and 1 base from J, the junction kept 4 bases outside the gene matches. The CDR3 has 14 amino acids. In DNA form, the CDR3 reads TGTGCCAGCAGTCTAACTAGCGGATCCTACGAGCAGTACGTC. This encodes CASSLTSGSYEQYV.

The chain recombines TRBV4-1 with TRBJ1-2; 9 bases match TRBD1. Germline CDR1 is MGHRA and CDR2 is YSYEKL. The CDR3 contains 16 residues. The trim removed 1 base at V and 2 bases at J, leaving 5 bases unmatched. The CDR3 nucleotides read TGCGCCAGCAGCCAAGCTCGGGACAGGGCAAACTATGGCTACACCTTC. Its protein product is CASSQARDRANYGYTF.